Listed here is a single T cell receptor (beta chain). The antigen is undetermined. This specimen belongs to a study of PD-1 blockade in classical Hodgkin lymphoma. Study findings and constraints: Newly diagnosed patients were reported to exhibit reduced baseline TCR diversity relative to healthy donors.

Measured with immunoSEQ multiplex PCR; TCRdb has only the in-frame clones, and not every one. The table has tens of thousands of clones, about nine tenths seen once. Every patient experienced relapse after autologous stem cell transplantation, and brentuximab vedotin exposure varied. The input for sequencing was peripheral blood mononuclear cells (PBMCs), taken at baseline. This clonotype was obtained from a human donor with classical Hodgkin lymphoma.

CDR3 coding DNA: TGTGCCACCCGATTCTCACAGGGAGAGACCCAGTACTTC. This encodes CATRFSQGETQYF. J is TRBJ2-5 and V is TRBV2; possibly TRBD1 for D (6 bases). The V end lost 10 bases, the J end lost 4 bases, and 16 bases lay between the germline ends. CDR1 and CDR2 (germline): SNHLY, FYNNEI. CDR3 length equals 13 residues.